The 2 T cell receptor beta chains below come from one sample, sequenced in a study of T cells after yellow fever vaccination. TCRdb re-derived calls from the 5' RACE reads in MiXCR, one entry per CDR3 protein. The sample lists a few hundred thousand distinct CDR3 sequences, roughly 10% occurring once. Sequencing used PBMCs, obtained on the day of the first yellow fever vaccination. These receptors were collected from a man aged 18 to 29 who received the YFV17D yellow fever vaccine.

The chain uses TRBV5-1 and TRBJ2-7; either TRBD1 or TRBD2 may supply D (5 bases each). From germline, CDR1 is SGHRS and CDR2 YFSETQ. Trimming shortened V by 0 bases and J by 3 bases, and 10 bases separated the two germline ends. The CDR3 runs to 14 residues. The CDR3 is CASSLEGRGYEQYF. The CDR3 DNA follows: TGCGCCAGCAGCTTGGAGGGACGTGGCTACGAGCAGTACTTC. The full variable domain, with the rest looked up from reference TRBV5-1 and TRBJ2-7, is KAGVTQTPRYLIKTRGQQVTLSCSPISGHRSVSWYQQTPGQGLQFLFEYFSETQRNKGNFPGRFSGRQFSNSRSEMNVSTLELGDSALYLCASSLEGRGYEQYFGPGTRLTVT.

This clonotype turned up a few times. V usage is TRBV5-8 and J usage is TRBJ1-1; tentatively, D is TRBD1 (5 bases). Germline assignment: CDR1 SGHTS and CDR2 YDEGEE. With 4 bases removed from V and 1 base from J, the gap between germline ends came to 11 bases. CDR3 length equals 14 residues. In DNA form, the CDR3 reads TGTGCCAGCAGCCCAGGGTACTCGAACACTGAAGCTTTCTTT. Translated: CASSPGYSNTEAFF. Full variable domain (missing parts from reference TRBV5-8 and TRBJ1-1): EAGVTQSPTHLIKTRGQQATLRCSPISGHTSVYWYQQALGLGLQFLLWYDEGEERNRGNFPPRFSGRQFPNYSSELNVNALELEDSALYLCASSPGYSNTEAFFGQGTRLTVV.